The 11 T cell receptor beta chains in this list originate from one sample, sequenced in a study of T cell repertoires in ileal Crohn's disease. The protocol was immunoSEQ multiplex PCR, while the TCRdb copy is restricted to in-frame clones and leaves out a portion. The sample yields roughly 7,000 clones, around 92% seen once. Sequenced: ileal tissue. The receptors here all came from an adult with Crohn's disease.

A single count supports this clone. The chain has TRBV5-1 and TRBJ2-2; D gene unclear. Germline CDR1 SGHRS, CDR2 YFSETQ. The V gene lost 4 bases and the J gene lost 3 bases, with 4 bases spanning the gap. The CDR3 consists of 12 residues. This CDR3 is CASSPYTGELFF. In DNA form, the CDR3 reads TGCGCCAGCAGCCCCTACACCGGGGAGCTGTTTTTT.

The chain has TRBV9 and TRBJ2-3; a possible D gene is TRBD2 (6 bases). Germline loops: CDR1 SGDLS, CDR2 YYNGEE. With 2 bases removed from V and 4 bases from J, the gap between germline ends came to 11 bases. This CDR3 is built from 14 residues. The CDR3 DNA reads as TGTGCCAGCAGCGTGGTGTCGGGGGCAGATACGCAGTATTTT. It specifies CASSVVSGADTQYF.

CDR3 bases: TGTGCCAGCAGCCCAGGGGGGCCTAGCTCCTACAATGAGCAGTTCTTC. Translation: CASSPGGPSSYNEQFF. The chain employs TRBV7-9 and TRBJ2-1, with a tentative D call TRBD1 (7 bases). Trimming left V 5 bases short and J 0 bases short, with 14 bases between. Germline CDR1 and CDR2: SEHNR and FQNEAQ (reference sequence). The CDR3 extends over 16 amino acids.

This chain uses TRBV19 with TRBJ2-2; D might be TRBD2 (6 bases). The CDR3 length is 16 residues. Germline CDR1 LNHDA, CDR2 SQIVND (reference sequence). V lost 4 bases and J 3 bases, leaving 15 bases between the germline ends. The CDR3 sequence is CASSTVKPGDTGELFF. The DNA for the CDR3 is TGTGCCAGTAGTACGGTTAAGCCGGGGGACACCGGGGAGCTGTTTTTT.

The rearrangement joins TRBV18 to TRBJ2-2; D is perhaps TRBD1 (6 bases). The CDR3 has 16 residues. The germline gives CDR1 KGHSH, CDR2 LQKENI. V lost 4 bases and J lost 7, with 19 bases in between. DNA for the CDR3: TGTGCCAGCTCACTCGAAGCGACAGGACAGATCGGGGAGCTGTTTTTT. The encoded protein is CASSLEATGQIGELFF.

The genes are TRBV28 and TRBJ2-7, with D maybe TRBD1 (6 bases). Germline V gene sequence: CDR1 MDHEN, CDR2 SYDVKM. The CDR3 is 20 amino acids. V lost 5 bases and J 1 base, leaving 30 bases between the germline ends. CDR3 nucleotide sequence: TGTGCCAGCAGTATCGAATCGCAGGGGTGGAAAATGGCCCCGTCCTACGAGCAGTACTTC. Translated, it gives CASSIESQGWKMAPSYEQYF.

The chain is built from TRBV2 and TRBJ2-7, with D perhaps matching TRBD2 (5 bases). Trimming pared 10 bases from V and 12 bases from J, leaving 19 bases between. The CDR3 totals 11 residues. Germline V gives CDR1 SNHLY, CDR2 FYNNEI. The CDR3 region has the DNA TGTGCCACCAACCTGTCGGGGATCCGGTACTTC. Its translation is CATNLSGIRYF.

This chain links TRBV29-1 with TRBJ2-5; the D is unclear. CDR1 is SQVTM and CDR2 is ANQGSEA in the germline V gene. Trimming removed 4 bases from V and 1 base from J, with 7 bases in between. The CDR3 has 12 residues. The CDR3 region is CSVGASQETQYF. For the CDR3, the DNA is TGCAGCGTTGGGGCCAGCCAAGAGACCCAGTACTTC. The variable domain in full, completed from reference TRBV29-1 and TRBJ2-5, reads SAVISQKPSRDICQRGTSLTIQCQVDSQVTMMFWYRQQPGQSLTLIATANQGSEATYESGFVIDKFPISRPNLTFSTLTVSNMSPEDSSIYLCSVGASQETQYFGPGTRLLVL.

The genes are TRBV6-6 and TRBJ2-7; 7 bases match TRBD1. Germline V gives CDR1 MNHNY, CDR2 SVGAGI (reference sequence). The CDR3 has 12 amino acids. The V and J ends lost 10 bases and 3 bases, in that order; junction bases with no gene match: 6. In nucleotides, the CDR3 is TGTGCCACAAACACAGGGGACTACGAGCAGTACTTC. Its protein product is CATNTGDYEQYF.

The chain joins TRBV9 to TRBJ2-3, with D possibly being TRBD2 (5 bases). The germline gives CDR1 SGDLS, CDR2 YYNGEE. Trimming stripped 0 bases from V and 2 bases from J, with 10 bases between. The CDR3 is 15 residues long. The CDR3 protein is CASSVVGGYTDTQYF. DNA of the CDR3: TGTGCCAGCAGCGTAGTAGGAGGATACACAGATACGCAGTATTTT.

V is TRBV5-1 and J is TRBJ2-1, with 9 bases fitting TRBD1. The CDR3 is 16 residues long. The V gene end was trimmed by 3 bases and the J gene end by 7 bases; junction bases not matched to a gene: 11. The germline V gene has CDR1 SGHRS and CDR2 YFSETQ. The CDR3 reads CASSSSPGTGRNEQFF. As DNA, the CDR3 is TGCGCCAGCAGCTCCTCCCCCGGGACAGGGAGGAATGAGCAGTTCTTC.